The next 3 T cell receptor beta chains were all read from a single sample in a study of blood T cell repertoires in COVID-19. TCRdb keeps only in-frame clones here, not all; method: immunoSEQ multiplex PCR. Among roughly 150,000 clones, 88% were seen once, and the ten largest hold 2% to 2.5%. Sequencing input: peripheral blood. The origin of the receptors is a man aged 45-65 years who had recovered from COVID-19.

J is TRBJ1-1 and V is TRBV25-1; D gene uncertain. Trimming shortened V by 4 bases and J by 1 base, and 10 bases separated the two germline ends. Germline values: CDR1 MGHDK, CDR2 SYGVNS. The CDR3 has 14 amino acids. CDR3 protein: CASSARRENTEAFF. As DNA, the CDR3 is TGTGCCAGCAGTGCAAGGAGGGAGAACACTGAAGCTTTCTTT.

The chain links TRBV7-2 to TRBJ2-7; a weak D match, TRBD2 (5 bases). The germline CDR1 and CDR2 sequences are SGHTA and FQGNSA. The CDR3 loop spans 13 amino acids. V was clipped by 1 base and J by 12 bases, with 16 bases between them. CDR3 amino acids: CASSLGSGLWVYF. The CDR3 coding sequence is TGTGCCAGCAGCTTAGGTTCCGGACTCTGGGTGTACTTC.

This chain uses TRBV19 with TRBJ2-7; the D gene is possibly TRBD1 (5 bases). Germline V lookup: CDR1 LNHDA, CDR2 SQIVND (reference sequence). Trimming took off 2 bases at V and 3 bases at J, with 8 bases between the two ends. There are 13 residues in the CDR3. The DNA for the CDR3 is TGTGCCAGTAGTATATCCAGGGACTACGAGCAGTACTTC. Its translation: CASSISRDYEQYF.